This T cell receptor (beta chain) was documented in a study of T cell responses to AZD1222 COVID-19 vaccine. Overall study context: Pooled in the analysis were second doses at about 4 or about 12 weeks. Study-level points and caveats: The sample set comprised mostly white British donors with more females, and clonal diversity was possibly underestimated.

CDR1 and CDR2 from the germline V gene are SGHNT and YYREEE (reference sequence). V shed 3 bases and J shed 3 bases, with 9 bases lying between them. The CDR3 has 13 amino acids. Clones were read by immunoSEQ multiplex PCR, and TCRdb kept only the in-frame ones, dropping some. Among under 200,000 clones, 85% to 90% were seen once, and the ten largest hold less than 6.5%. With regard to this clone: Its antigen is as yet unknown.

This sample comprised peripheral blood, obtained on day 0 of AZD1222 vaccination. The gene calls are TRBV5-4 and TRBJ2-5; D is perhaps TRBD2 (6 bases). This receptor was identified in an adult in good health. DNA of the CDR3: TGTGCCAGCAGCTGGGACTGGGAAGAGACCCAGTACTTC. Its translation is CASSWDWEETQYF.